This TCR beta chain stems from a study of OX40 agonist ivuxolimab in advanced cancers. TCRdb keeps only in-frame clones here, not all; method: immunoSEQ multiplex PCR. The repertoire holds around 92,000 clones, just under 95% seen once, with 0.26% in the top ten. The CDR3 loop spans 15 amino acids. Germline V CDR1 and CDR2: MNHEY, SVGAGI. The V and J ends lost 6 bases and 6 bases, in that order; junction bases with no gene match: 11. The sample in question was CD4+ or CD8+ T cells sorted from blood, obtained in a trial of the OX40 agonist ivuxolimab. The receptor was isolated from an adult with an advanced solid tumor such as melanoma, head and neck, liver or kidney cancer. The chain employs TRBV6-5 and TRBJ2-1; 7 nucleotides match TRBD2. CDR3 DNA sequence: TGTGCCAGCAGCCTACCGGGGGGAGGTGGCAATGAGCAGTTCTTC. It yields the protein CASSLPGGGGNEQFF.